This T cell receptor (beta chain) was captured in a study of shared clonotypes between healthy human individuals (dated by TCRdb to the early 2020s). Turning to the overall study: The cohort included three men and two women between 18 and 49 years of age. Per donor, leukapheresis produced somewhere between about 0.9 and 10 billion PBMCs. Blood TCR repertoires of a handful of healthy adults were deeply sequenced to estimate repertoire size and the extent of clonotype sharing between individuals. To increase sequencing depth and limit assay-specific biases, different laboratories used diverse techniques to prepare libraries and sequence TCR repertoires. For each donor, CD4 naive and CD4 memory were each given three plates, CD8 naive was given two plates, and CD8 memory was given one plate.

Concerning this clone itself: Which antigen it targets is not known. Within one base of it there is no much larger clone, and no base qualities were kept.

For this chain, trimming is 2 bases at the V end and 5 bases at the J end, and the number of junction bases without a gene match is 5. According to the germline V gene (reference sequence), CDR1 reads SGHNT and CDR2 reads YYREEE. The CDR3 holds 15 amino acids from the cysteine to the phenylalanine. This entry keeps only the CDR3 DNA: 45 bases, framed from base 1. Results and caveats for the whole study, not just this receptor: Larger estimated clonotype richness was generally found for naive subsets than for memory subsets. Rarefaction of sorted-subset datasets indicated incomplete sequencing despite the large sequencing depth. Pairwise subsampling led to the expectation that sequencing depth would affect the degree of clonotype sharing among donors. Across four donors, approximately 4.6% of naive CD4, roughly 3.5% of naive CD8, approximately 2.5% of memory CD4, and 0.4% of memory CD8 clonotypes were shared. Compared with non-shared clonotypes, the clonotypes found in all four sorted-subset donors had higher generation probabilities. Because the study included only a small number of donors, the genetic and exposure-history diversity represented was limited. Only blood was sampled, and tissue TCR repertoires likely differ from those in blood.

Using the deep immunoSEQ assay, TCR CDR3 regions were amplified from genomic DNA by multiplex PCR. Genomic DNA extracted from each cell subset was distributed evenly over all wells of several immunoSEQ 96-well plates, and each plate served as one replicate. For sorted subsets, around 200 ng genomic DNA, equal to tens of thousands of T cell genomes, was loaded into each replicate PCR. Purified libraries were measured with a Qubit 3.0 fluorometer, size-checked on a Bioanalyzer 2100, and measured again with the KAPA Library Quantification kit. Each immunoSEQ 96-well plate was sequenced on its own single-read 150-cycle Illumina NextSeq 550 flow cell. In the paper's pipeline: Because only junctional sequences without quality scores were contained in the immunoSEQ output, filtering matching that applied to full-length reads could not be performed. To assign V/J genes and CDR3, sequences were annotated against IMGT germline references using PyIR, a Python wrapper for IgBLAST v1.9. Reads were filtered out if the reads had weak V/J assignments (E-value above 1e-6), no CDR3, stop codons, out-of-frame junctions, or ambiguous translated residues. V3J clonotypes were defined by identical inferred V gene, J gene, and CDR3 amino acid sequence. Percentage overlap between repertoires was computed as shared unique clonotypes divided by the size of the smaller repertoire. RTK rarefaction, the Chao1 estimator, and Recon v2.1 estimates of unobserved clonotypes were used to assess repertoire richness. Generation probabilities for all TCRbeta clonotypes obtained by the gDNA method from a handful of donors were computed using OLGA. In its TCRdb copy, this immuneACCESS table keeps in-frame sequences only and misses some clones. Where compared with another copy, unresolved V genes explain less than half of these, and the others have no known cause. The DNA was the basis for D and trimming; V, J and clone size are from that table. Counted in this sample were more than 2 million clones; nearly 97% of them appeared once. The ten biggest clones cover more than 0.1% of the sample.

Donors were healthy HIV-negative adults with no recently reported acute infections or vaccinations. Every donor was a Caucasian adult residing in Nashville, Tennessee, USA. CD4+ T cells were enriched through magnetic negative selection, after which naive cells were positively selected on CD45RA and the remaining negative fraction served as the memory subset. After blood collection by leukapheresis, PBMCs were isolated using Ficoll-Histopaque density gradient centrifugation and then cryopreserved in the vapor phase of liquid nitrogen. Analytical flow cytometry was used to check the purity and quantity of each magnetically sorted T cell population. From each sorted fraction, genomic DNA was isolated and quantified by UV absorbance on a Nanodrop 2000c.

This clonotype was sampled from a man aged 18 to 35 in good health. The sequence links TRBV5-4 to TRBJ2-2, with 8 junctional bases fitting TRBD2. Sequenced material: naive CD4+ T cells sorted from blood. What this sample's cell subset or site label stands for: CD45RA+ positively selected. The CDR3 region reads CASSLLAVKTGELFF. The bases are TGTGCCAGCAGCTTACTAGCGGTAAAGACCGGGGAGCTGTTTTTT. The entire variable domain, with the stretches around the CDR3 drawn from the reference TRBV5-4 and TRBJ2-2 proteins, is ETGVTQSPTHLIKTRGQQVTLRCSSQSGHNTVSWYQQALGQGPQFIFQYYREEENGRGNFPPRFSGLQFPNYSSELNVNALELDDSALYLCASSLLAVKTGELFFGEGSRLTVL.